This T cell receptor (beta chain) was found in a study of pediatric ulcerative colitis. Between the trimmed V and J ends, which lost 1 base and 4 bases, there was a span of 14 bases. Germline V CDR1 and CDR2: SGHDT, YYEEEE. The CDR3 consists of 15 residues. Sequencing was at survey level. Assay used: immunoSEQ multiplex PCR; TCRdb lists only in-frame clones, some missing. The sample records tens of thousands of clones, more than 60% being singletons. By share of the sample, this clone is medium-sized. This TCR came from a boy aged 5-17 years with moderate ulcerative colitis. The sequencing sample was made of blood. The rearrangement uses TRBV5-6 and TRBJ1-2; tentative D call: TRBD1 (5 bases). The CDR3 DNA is TGTGCCAGCAGCTTGTGGGGGGATAGCTCCTATGGCTACACCTTC. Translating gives CASSLWGDSSYGYTF.